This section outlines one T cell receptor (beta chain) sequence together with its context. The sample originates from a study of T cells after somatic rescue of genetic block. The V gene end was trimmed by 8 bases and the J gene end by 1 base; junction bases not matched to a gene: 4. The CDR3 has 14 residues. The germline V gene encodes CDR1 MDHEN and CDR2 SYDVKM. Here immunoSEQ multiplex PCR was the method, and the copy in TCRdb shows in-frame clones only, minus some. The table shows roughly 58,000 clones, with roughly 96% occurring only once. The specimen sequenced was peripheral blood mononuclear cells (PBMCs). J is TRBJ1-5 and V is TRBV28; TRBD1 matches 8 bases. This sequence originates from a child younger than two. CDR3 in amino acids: CASGQGVSNQPQHF. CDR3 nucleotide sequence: TGTGCCAGCGGACAGGGAGTGAGCAATCAGCCCCAGCATTTT. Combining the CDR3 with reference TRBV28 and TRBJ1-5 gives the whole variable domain DVKVTQSSRYLVKRTGEKVFLECVQDMDHENMFWYRQDPGLGLRLIYFSYDVKMKEKGDIPEGYSVSREKKERFSLILESASTNQTSMYLCASGQGVSNQPQHFGDGTRLSIL.